The 31 T cell receptor beta chains in this list originate from one sample, sequenced in a study of shared clonotypes between healthy human individuals. Produced via immunoSEQ multiplex PCR; TCRdb's table is partial and in-frame only. This sample has about 2.3 million clones; more than 80% occur once, and the top ten carry 0.3% to 0.4%. Input material: naive CD4+ T cells from PBMCs. Subset meaning: CD45RA+ positively selected. These receptors were collected from a man aged 18 to 35 in good health. Some clones in this sample may be carry-over from other donors' samples.

In this sample, this clone turned up once. V usage is TRBV9 and J usage is TRBJ1-1; TRBD1 matches at 7 bases. The CDR3 has 16 amino acids. The junction had 6 bases not matched to a gene; V was cut back by 0 bases and J by 1 base. Germline CDR1 SGDLS, CDR2 YYNGEE. The CDR3 reads CASSVAPQGGNTEAFF. The CDR3 bases are TGTGCCAGCAGCGTAGCCCCCCAGGGGGGGAACACTGAAGCTTTCTTT.

The chain joins TRBV7-3 to TRBJ2-1, with 8 nucleotides matching TRBD2. With 5 bases clipped from V and 9 bases from J, the junction kept 15 bases outside the gene matches. CDR3 size: 16 residues. Germline V gives CDR1 SGHTA, CDR2 FQGTGA. CDR3 in DNA: TGTGCCAGCAGCCCCCAGGACGGGAGGGCCCAGGGTGAGCAGTTCTTC. This translates into CASSPQDGRAQGEQFF. The variable domain in full, completed from reference TRBV7-3 and TRBJ2-1, reads GAGVSQTPSNKVTEKGKYVELRCDPISGHTALYWYRQSLGQGPEFLIYFQGTGAADDSGLPNDRFFAVRPEGSVSTLKIQRTERGDSAVYLCASSPQDGRAQGEQFFGPGTRLTVL.

As concerns this clone: This sample also contains other DNA sequences that code for the same CDR3. DNA for the CDR3: TGTGCCAGCAGTTTAAGGGGTGAGACTGAAGCTTTCTTT. Amino acid sequence: CASSLRGETEAFF. The chain combines TRBV28 with TRBJ1-1, with D tentatively TRBD1 (5 bases). The CDR3 has 13 amino acids. Between the trimmed V and J ends, which lost 2 bases and 5 bases, there was a span of 9 bases. Germline assignment: CDR1 MDHEN and CDR2 SYDVKM.

The CDR3 here is CASSLAANIYGYTF. The CDR3 DNA follows: TGCGCCAGCAGCTTGGCCGCAAATATCTATGGCTACACCTTC. The V call is TRBV5-1, the J call TRBJ1-2; no reliable D call. The CDR3 extends over 14 amino acids. Germline assignment: CDR1 SGHRS and CDR2 YFSETQ. Trimming took 0 bases from V and 4 from J, leaving 10 bases between them.

This chain joins TRBV27 and TRBJ2-1; 7 bases fit TRBD1. The CDR3 length is 15 residues. The V and J ends lost 7 bases and 4 bases, in that order; junction bases with no gene match: 10. Germline loops: CDR1 MNHEY, CDR2 SMNVEV (reference sequence). The CDR3 coding sequence is TGTGCCAGCACATTAGACCGGGACAGTTACAATGAGCAGTTCTTC. Its translation is CASTLDRDSYNEQFF.

This chain links TRBV5-4 with TRBJ2-3; 9 nucleotides align to TRBD2. The germline V gene encodes CDR1 SGHNT and CDR2 YYREEE (reference sequence). V shed 0 bases and J 6 bases; nucleotides not matched to a gene: 5. The CDR3 has 15 residues. The CDR3 loop is CASSLGSGSADTQYF. CDR3 bases: TGTGCCAGCAGCTTGGGTAGCGGGAGTGCGGATACGCAGTATTTT.

The CDR3 DNA follows: TGTGCCAGCAGTTTTTTCGCCGGGGCCAACGTCCTGACTTTC. It yields the protein CASSFFAGANVLTF. The rearrangement joins TRBV28 to TRBJ2-6; D gene uncertain. CDR3 length equals 14 residues. V lost 3 bases to trimming and J lost 4 bases, with 7 bases between them. Looked up from germline, CDR1 is MDHEN and CDR2 is SYDVKM.

The chain recombines TRBV27 with TRBJ2-1, with D possibly being TRBD1 or TRBD2 (6 bases each). This CDR3 region has 14 residues. V was trimmed by 2 bases and J by 6 bases, leaving 11 bases between them. Germline loops: CDR1 MNHEY, CDR2 SMNVEV (reference sequence). CDR3 amino acids: CASSLGGRSNEQFF. Written as DNA, the CDR3 is TGTGCCAGCAGTTTAGGGGGGCGGAGCAATGAGCAGTTCTTC.

The chain recombines TRBV7-9 with TRBJ2-1; 7 bases are shared with TRBD1. The germline CDR1 and CDR2 sequences are SEHNR and FQNEAQ (reference sequence). The junction had 6 bases not matched to a gene; V was cut back by 0 bases and J by 10 bases. This CDR3 has 14 residues. In DNA, the CDR3 is TGTGCCAGCAGCTTAGCTGAGGGGGCGGGCGAGCAGTTCTTC. Residues: CASSLAEGAGEQFF.

V is TRBV27 and J is TRBJ1-5, with no clear D. Trimming took 9 bases from V and 5 from J, leaving 11 bases between them. Germline V gives CDR1 MNHEY, CDR2 SMNVEV (reference sequence). The CDR3 consists of 12 residues. CDR3 protein: CARRKVDQPQHF. DNA of the CDR3: TGTGCCAGACGGAAGGTCGATCAGCCCCAGCATTTT.

The chain couples TRBV27 to TRBJ2-7; the D gene is possibly TRBD1 (7 bases). Germline V gene data show CDR1 as MNHEY and CDR2 as SMNVEV (reference sequence). Trimming removed 2 bases at V and 2 bases at J, with 22 bases between. The CDR3 loop spans 18 amino acids. The CDR3 DNA follows: TGTGCCAGCAGTTTAGCGGGACAGAAGTACGACCTCACCTACGAGCAGTACTTC. The encoded protein is CASSLAGQKYDLTYEQYF.

The rearrangement uses TRBV2 and TRBJ2-5; weak D call: TRBD2 (6 bases). V was trimmed by 10 bases and J by 4 bases, leaving 16 bases between them. The germline V gene has CDR1 SNHLY and CDR2 FYNNEI. The CDR3 runs 13 residues. The CDR3, as DNA: TGTGCCACGTATACGGGACTCCCAGAGACCCAGTACTTC. Protein: CATYTGLPETQYF.

This clone has just a few counts. The chain is built from TRBV6-5 and TRBJ2-5; TRBD1 matches at 8 bases. Trimming removed 0 bases from V and 4 bases from J; junction bases left unmatched: 7. CDR1 and CDR2 (germline): MNHEY, SVGAGI. This CDR3 is built from 16 residues. The CDR3 coding sequence is TGTGCCAGCAGTTACTCTCCCCAGGGGGCCCGAGAGACCCAGTACTTC. Its protein product is CASSYSPQGARETQYF.

The chain carries TRBV10-3 and TRBJ2-7; 8 bases are a match to TRBD1. Unmatched junction bases numbered 3, after V lost 4 bases and J lost 4 bases. Germline V gene sequence: CDR1 ENHRY, CDR2 SYGVKD. The CDR3 extends over 13 amino acids. CDR3 loop: CAISGQGAYEQYF. The CDR3 nucleotides read TGTGCCATCAGTGGCCAGGGGGCTTACGAGCAGTACTTC.

Turning to this clone: This sample includes further DNA sequences coding for the same CDR3. The gene calls are TRBV9 and TRBJ2-5; D is perhaps TRBD1 (5 bases). Trimming took off 0 bases at V and 1 base at J, with 7 bases between the two ends. This CDR3 is built from 14 residues. Looked up from germline, CDR1 is SGDLS and CDR2 is YYNGEE. CDR3 coding DNA: TGTGCCAGCAGCGTAGGACAGTCCCAAGAGACCCAGTACTTC. Protein sequence: CASSVGQSQETQYF.

The CDR3 loop reads CASSRGQPYGYTF. The CDR3 DNA reads as TGCGCCAGCAGCCGCGGACAGCCCTATGGCTACACCTTC. This chain uses TRBV5-1 with TRBJ1-2; perhaps TRBD1 as D (6 bases). The germline V gene encodes CDR1 SGHRS and CDR2 YFSETQ. This CDR3 has 13 residues. Trimming cost V 4 bases and J 4 bases, with 11 bases left between them.

The CDR3 loop is CASSLGQGYTDTQYF. CDR3 nucleotides: TGTGCCAGCAGCTTGGGGCAGGGGTACACAGATACGCAGTATTTT. The rearrangement joins TRBV5-5 to TRBJ2-3, with D perhaps TRBD1 (6 bases). CDR1 and CDR2 (germline): SGHKS, YYEKEE (reference sequence). The CDR3 sequence is 15 residues long. Trimming shortened V by 0 bases and J by 2 bases, and 10 bases separated the two germline ends.

The rearrangement joins TRBV25-1 to TRBJ2-1; D is unclear. Germline loops: CDR1 MGHDK, CDR2 SYGVNS. The CDR3 contains 13 residues. V lost 3 bases to trimming and J lost 8 bases, with 11 bases between them. The CDR3 region is CASSEYRGDEQFF. In DNA, the CDR3 is TGTGCCAGCAGTGAGTACAGAGGCGATGAGCAGTTCTTC.

This rearrangement joins TRBV4-3 to TRBJ2-6; 11 nucleotides match TRBD2. CDR3 length: 18 residues. Germline loops: CDR1 LGHNA, CDR2 YSLEER. V gave up 3 bases and J gave up 0 bases; unmatched junction bases: 4. CDR3 region: CASSHGLAGGSGANVLTF. DNA for the CDR3: TGCGCCAGCAGCCATGGACTAGCGGGCGGCTCTGGGGCCAACGTCCTGACTTTC.

The rearrangement links TRBV10-3 to TRBJ2-5; no clear D gene. The CDR3 totals 11 residues. V gave up 11 bases and J gave up 2 bases, with 9 bases separating them. The germline CDR1 and CDR2 sequences are ENHRY and SYGVKD. CDR3 residues: CAAGQQETQYF. CDR3 coding DNA: TGTGCCGCCGGGCAGCAAGAGACCCAGTACTTC.

The rearrangement joins TRBV28 to TRBJ2-5, with D perhaps TRBD1 (5 bases). The ends were cut back, 7 bases at V and 1 base at J, with 16 bases in the middle. Germline V CDR1 and CDR2: MDHEN, SYDVKM. CDR3 length equals 15 residues. The chain's CDR3 is CASIPIKGSQETQYF. The CDR3 nucleotides are TGTGCCAGCATCCCAATAAAGGGGTCCCAAGAGACCCAGTACTTC.

This rearrangement joins TRBV7-2 to TRBJ2-7, with 9 nucleotides matching TRBD2. The CDR3 loop spans 15 amino acids. Germline CDR1 reads SGHTA; CDR2 reads FQGNSA. J gave up 5 bases and V 7 bases, and 12 bases lay outside the gene matches. The CDR3 sequence: CASTNQAGGFHEQYF. CDR3 in DNA: TGTGCCAGCACCAACCAAGCGGGAGGTTTCCACGAGCAGTACTTC.

V is TRBV7-9 and J is TRBJ1-1; D gene unclear. This CDR3 contains 12 residues. V lost 0 bases, J lost 7 bases, and 6 bases lay in between. CDR1 and CDR2 from the germline V gene are SEHNR and FQNEAQ (reference sequence). The CDR3 DNA sequence: TGTGCCAGCAGCTTAGCGCCCGGTGAAGCTTTCTTT. Its protein is CASSLAPGEAFF.

A remark on this clone: At the DNA level, this CDR3 is encoded by other sequences in the same sample as well. The gene calls are TRBV5-1 and TRBJ2-6; D might be TRBD1 (6 bases). Trimming removed 0 bases from V and 0 bases from J, with 7 bases in between. The CDR3 length is 16 residues. Germline-derived CDR1 and CDR2 are SGHRS and YFSETQ. CDR3 sequence reads: CASSLGTASGANVLTF. The CDR3 nucleotides read TGCGCCAGCAGCTTGGGGACAGCCTCTGGGGCCAACGTCCTGACTTTC.

The rearrangement links TRBV18 to TRBJ2-6; 10 bases agree with TRBD1. The CDR3 runs 16 residues. Germline V gene lookup returns CDR1 KGHSH and CDR2 LQKENI. V lost 4 bases, J lost 2 bases, and 2 bases stayed unmatched. The CDR3 bases are TGTGCCAGCTCACAAGGGACAGGGGCTGGGGCCAACGTCCTGACTTTC. This sequence encodes CASSQGTGAGANVLTF.

This chain links TRBV7-2 with TRBJ1-4; weak D call: TRBD1 (5 bases). CDR1 is SGHTA, CDR2 FQGNSA, per germline. The length of the CDR3 is 13 residues. V lost 1 base and J 15 bases, leaving 15 bases between the germline ends. CDR3 protein: CASSLVRDARVFF. The CDR3, as DNA: TGTGCCAGCAGCTTAGTACGGGACGCAAGGGTGTTTTTT.

About this clone: Other nucleotide sequences from this sample produce the same CDR3. V gene TRBV7-3 combines with J gene TRBJ2-1; 12 bases fit TRBD2. Germline CDR1 is SGHTA and CDR2 is FQGTGA. The CDR3 extends over 15 amino acids. Unmatched junction bases numbered 0, after V lost 4 bases and J lost 2 bases. CDR3 residues: CASSWTSGTYNEQFF. The DNA of the CDR3 is TGTGCCAGCAGCTGGACTAGCGGGACCTACAATGAGCAGTTCTTC.

The chain uses TRBV9 and TRBJ2-2, with TRBD2 matching over 9 bases. This CDR3 contains 17 residues. Per germline, CDR1 SGDLS and CDR2 YYNGEE. V lost 2 bases and J lost 3; bases outside the gene matches: 8. CDR3 nucleotides: TGTGCCAGCAGCGTTGGTGGTCGCGGGGGGGACACCGGGGAGCTGTTTTTT. Translated: CASSVGGRGGDTGELFF.

This rearrangement joins TRBV28 to TRBJ2-6, with D perhaps TRBD1 (7 bases). Trimming took off 0 bases at V and 0 bases at J, with 12 bases between the two ends. Germline V gene data show CDR1 as MDHEN and CDR2 as SYDVKM. There are 18 residues in the CDR3. The CDR3 DNA follows: TGTGCCAGCAGTTTATGGGGCAGGGGGGACTCTGGGGCCAACGTCCTGACTTTC. Encoded protein: CASSLWGRGDSGANVLTF.

The chain combines TRBV30 with TRBJ1-2, with TRBD1 as a possible D gene (5 bases). Germline V CDR1 and CDR2: GTSNPN, SVGIG (reference sequence). The CDR3 extends over 14 amino acids. Deletions cut 3 bases from V and 4 bases from J, with 15 bases between. The CDR3 sequence: CAWRTTGGSYGYTF. In DNA form, the CDR3 reads TGTGCCTGGAGAACCACGGGGGGGAGCTATGGCTACACCTTC.

The V gene is TRBV7-9, the J gene TRBJ2-1; no reliable D call. The CDR3 has 12 residues. Trimming shortened V by 1 base and J by 8 bases, and 6 bases separated the two germline ends. Germline-derived CDR1 and CDR2 are SEHNR and FQNEAQ (reference sequence). The CDR3 DNA reads TGTGCCAGCAGCTTAGTCCATCATGAGCAGTTCTTC. Its translation: CASSLVHHEQFF.